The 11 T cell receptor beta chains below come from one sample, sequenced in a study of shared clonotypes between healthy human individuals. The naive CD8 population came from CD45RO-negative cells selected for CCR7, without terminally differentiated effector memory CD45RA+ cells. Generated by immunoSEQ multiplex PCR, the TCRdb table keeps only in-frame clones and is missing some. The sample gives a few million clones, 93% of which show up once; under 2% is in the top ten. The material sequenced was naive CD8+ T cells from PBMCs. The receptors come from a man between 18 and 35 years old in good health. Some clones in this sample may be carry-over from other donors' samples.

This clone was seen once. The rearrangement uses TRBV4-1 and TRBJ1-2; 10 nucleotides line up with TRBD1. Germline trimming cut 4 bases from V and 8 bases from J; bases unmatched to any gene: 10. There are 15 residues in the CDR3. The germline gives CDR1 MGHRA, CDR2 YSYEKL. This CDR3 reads CASSPGTGVSGGYTF. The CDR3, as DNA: TGCGCCAGCAGCCCCGGGACAGGGGTTTCGGGGGGCTACACCTTC.

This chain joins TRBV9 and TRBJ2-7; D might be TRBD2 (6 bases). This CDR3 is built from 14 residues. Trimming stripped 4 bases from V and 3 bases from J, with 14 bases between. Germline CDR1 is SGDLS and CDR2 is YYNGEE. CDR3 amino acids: CASSPWDSIYEQYF. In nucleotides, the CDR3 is TGTGCCAGCAGCCCGTGGGACTCGATCTACGAGCAGTACTTC. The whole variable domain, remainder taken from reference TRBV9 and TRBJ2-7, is DSGVTQTPKHLITATGQRVTLRCSPRSGDLSVYWYQQSLDQGLQFLIQYYNGEERAKGNILERFSAQQFPDLHSELNLSSLELGDSALYFCASSPWDSIYEQYFGPGTRLTVT.

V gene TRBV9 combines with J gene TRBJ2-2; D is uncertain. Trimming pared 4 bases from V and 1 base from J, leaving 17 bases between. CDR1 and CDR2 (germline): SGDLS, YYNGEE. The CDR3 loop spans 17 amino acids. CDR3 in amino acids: CASSHPRASLNTGELFF. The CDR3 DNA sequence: TGTGCCAGCAGCCACCCTCGGGCTAGTCTGAACACCGGGGAGCTGTTTTTT.

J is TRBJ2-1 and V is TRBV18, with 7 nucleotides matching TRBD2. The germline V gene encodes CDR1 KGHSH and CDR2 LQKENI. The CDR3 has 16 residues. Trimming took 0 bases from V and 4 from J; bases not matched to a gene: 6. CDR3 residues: CASSPPPGGAYNEQFF. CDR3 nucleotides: TGTGCCAGCTCACCACCCCCGGGAGGCGCGTACAATGAGCAGTTCTTC.

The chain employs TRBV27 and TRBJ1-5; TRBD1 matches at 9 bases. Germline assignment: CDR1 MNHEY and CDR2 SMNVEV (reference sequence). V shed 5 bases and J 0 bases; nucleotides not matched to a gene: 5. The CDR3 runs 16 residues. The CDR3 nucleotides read TGTGCCAGCAGTACAAGGACAGGGGCTAGCAATCAGCCCCAGCATTTT. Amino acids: CASSTRTGASNQPQHF.

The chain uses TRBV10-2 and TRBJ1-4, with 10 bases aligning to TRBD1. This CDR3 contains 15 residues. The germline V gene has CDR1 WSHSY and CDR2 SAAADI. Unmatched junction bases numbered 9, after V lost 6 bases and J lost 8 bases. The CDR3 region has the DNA TGCGCCAGCAGCCTAACCGAGGACAGGGGGGAAAAACTGTTTTTT. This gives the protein CASSLTEDRGEKLFF.

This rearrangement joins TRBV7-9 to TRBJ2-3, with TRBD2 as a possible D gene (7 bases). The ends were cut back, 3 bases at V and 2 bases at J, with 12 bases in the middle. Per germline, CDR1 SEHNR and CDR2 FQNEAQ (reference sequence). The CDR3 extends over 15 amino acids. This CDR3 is CASSFFGGPTDTQYF. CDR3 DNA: TGTGCCAGCAGCTTCTTCGGGGGGCCCACAGATACGCAGTATTTT.

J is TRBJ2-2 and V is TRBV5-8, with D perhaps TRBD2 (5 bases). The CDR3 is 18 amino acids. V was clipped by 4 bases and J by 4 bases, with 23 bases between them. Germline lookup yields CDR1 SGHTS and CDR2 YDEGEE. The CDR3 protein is CASSPKGSDAWFTGELFF. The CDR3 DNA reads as TGTGCCAGCAGCCCGAAAGGTAGCGATGCGTGGTTCACCGGGGAGCTGTTTTTT.

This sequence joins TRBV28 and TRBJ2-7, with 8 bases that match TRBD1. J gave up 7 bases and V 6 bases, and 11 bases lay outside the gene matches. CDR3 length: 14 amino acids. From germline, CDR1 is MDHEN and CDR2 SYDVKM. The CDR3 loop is CASSHWQGAREQYF. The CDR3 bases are TGTGCCAGCAGCCATTGGCAGGGGGCGCGTGAGCAGTACTTC.

The CDR3 loop reads CASSPSTGLSSSYEQYF. The DNA of the CDR3 is TGTGCCAGCAGCCCTTCAACGGGACTTTCGAGCTCCTACGAGCAGTACTTC. The J gene is TRBJ2-7, the V gene TRBV27; perhaps TRBD2 as D (6 bases). CDR1 is MNHEY, CDR2 SMNVEV, per germline (reference sequence). The V end lost 6 bases, the J end lost 0 bases, and 21 bases lay between the germline ends. The CDR3 consists of 17 residues.

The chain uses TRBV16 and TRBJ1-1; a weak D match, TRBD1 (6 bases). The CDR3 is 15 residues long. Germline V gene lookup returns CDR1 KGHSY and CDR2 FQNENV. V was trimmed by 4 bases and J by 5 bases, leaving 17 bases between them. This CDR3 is CASSLRPQGGTEAFF. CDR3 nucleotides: TGTGCCAGCAGCCTCCGTCCACAGGGCGGGACTGAAGCTTTCTTT.